This TCR beta chain was found in a study of cytomegalovirus exposure and HLA in healthy donors. Findings and limits, study-wide: CMV serostatus stood as the only immune exposure information on hand.

Unmatched junction bases numbered 6, after V lost 2 bases and J lost 3 bases. Germline CDR1 and CDR2: KGHSH and LQKENI. CDR3 length: 16 amino acids. In regard to this clone: Its antigen is as yet unknown.

Vbeta (60) and Jbeta (13) primers were used in the PCR. Assay used: immunoSEQ multiplex PCR; TCRdb lists only in-frame clones, some missing. The sample table includes roughly 51,000 clones. V is TRBV18 and J is TRBJ2-3; 9 bases map to TRBD2. The sequence came from a woman aged 50 to 60 in good health and CMV-seropositive. The sequenced sample consisted of PBMCs. DNA of the CDR3: TGTGCCAGCTCACCAACCCTTAGCGGGGGTACAGATACGCAGTATTTT. This sequence encodes CASSPTLSGGTDTQYF.